Each of the 6 T cell receptor beta chains below was sequenced from the same sample in a study of vaccination effects on CD4 cells after COVID-19 (dated by TCRdb to between 2021 and 2024). No cognate antigen is known for these TCRs. After 10 days of culture, CD4+ T cells were isolated with the EasySep CD4+ T cell isolation kit. The library was prepared using the immunoSEQ multiplex PCR assay. TCRdb carries this immuneACCESS record with in-frame sequences only. Its versions omit some clonotypes, under half of them owing to an unresolved V gene in the studies checked, with the rest unexplained. The sample table lists under 60,000 clones, more than 65% of them with a count of one. The ten largest clones take up roughly 5% of the sample. The specimen comprised CD4+ T cells from PBMCs cultured without peptide, sampled before COVID-19 vaccination. The receptors originated from a human donor who received a COVID-19 vaccine.

V usage is TRBV3-1 (or the pseudogene TRBV3-2) and J usage is TRBJ1-2; the D gene is possibly TRBD1 (6 bases). The CDR3 totals 14 residues. The V gene lost 1 base and the J gene lost 8 bases, with 14 bases spanning the gap. From germline, CDR1 is LGHDT and CDR2 YNNKEL (reference sequence). DNA for the CDR3: TGTGCCAGCAGCCAAGGAAGGGGGGCGCTGGGCTACACCTTC. It translates to CASSQGRGALGYTF.

This clone turned up a few times. The genes are TRBV5-1 and TRBJ1-3; D is unclear. CDR1 SGHRS and CDR2 YFSETQ come from the germline V gene. This CDR3 has 13 amino acids. V dropped 4 bases and J dropped 3 bases, with 8 bases sitting between them. The DNA for the CDR3 is TGCGCCAGCAGCCCCCTAGGTGGAAACACCATATATTTT. Its translation is CASSPLGGNTIYF.

The chain has TRBV3-1 (or the pseudogene TRBV3-2) and TRBJ2-1, with TRBD2 identical over 8 bases. V gave up 1 base and J gave up 3 bases; unmatched junction bases: 11. CDR3 length: 18 residues. The germline gives CDR1 LGHDT, CDR2 YNNKEL (reference sequence). CDR3 sequence (DNA): TGTGCCAGCAGCCAAGGATGGGGAGCGGGGGCCATCTACAATGAGCAGTTCTTC. Protein: CASSQGWGAGAIYNEQFF.

The CDR3 loop reads CSASPDDGYTF. The CDR3 DNA reads as TGCAGTGCTAGCCCCGATGACGGCTACACCTTC. The chain is built from TRBV20-1 and TRBJ1-2; D not certain. V shed 3 bases and J shed 8 bases, with 10 bases lying between them. The CDR3 spans 11 residues. CDR1 and CDR2 (germline): DFQATT, SNEGSKA (reference sequence).

This chain's CDR3 is CASSLRPPGQGGTNEKLFF. CDR3 DNA sequence: TGTGCCAGCTCACTGAGACCCCCGGGACAGGGAGGGACTAATGAAAAACTGTTTTTT. The chain carries TRBV18 and TRBJ1-4, with 9 bases that match TRBD1. Looked up from germline, CDR1 is KGHSH and CDR2 is LQKENI. The CDR3 contains 19 residues. Trimming at V came to 4 bases and at J to 2 bases, leaving 14 bases not matched to a gene. The variable domain in full, with the rest retrieved from reference TRBV18 and TRBJ1-4, is NAGVMQNPRHLVRRRGQEARLRCSPMKGHSHVYWYRQLPEEGLKFMVYLQKENIIDESGMPKERFSAEFPKEGPSILRIQQVVRGDSAAYFCASSLRPPGQGGTNEKLFFGSGTQLSVL.

This clone appeared a few times. The V gene is TRBV27, the J gene TRBJ2-2, with a tentative D call TRBD2 (6 bases). V lost 4 bases and J 5 bases, leaving 14 bases between the germline ends. The CDR3 contains 15 residues. Germline V gene lookup returns CDR1 MNHEY and CDR2 SMNVEV (reference sequence). CDR3 amino acids: CASSSLASATGELFF. CDR3 bases: TGTGCCAGCAGTTCCCTAGCGAGTGCGACCGGGGAGCTGTTTTTT.